This T cell receptor (delta chain) was identified in a study of delta chains in infants with herpesvirus infections (dated by TCRdb to the early 2020s). Concerning the study at large: To characterize gammadelta T cell responses to primary cytomegalovirus (CMV) infection, researchers prospectively followed a birth cohort of Ugandan infants starting at birth. The study looked for a public fetal Vdelta1/Vgamma8 gammadelta TCR clonotype in infants infected with CMV after birth. gammadelta TCRs were sequenced from PBMC obtained from 15 to 20 CMV-infected infants (one congenitally infected) and 7 or 8 CMV-uninfected infants for whom sufficient sample was available. By approximate age, the infant blood samples fell into groups of 1.5, 4, 8 and 12 months. Previously published Belgian fetal and cord blood gammadelta TCR data were included only for comparison and were not generated in this cohort. Points the paper makes about the study in general: The public Vdelta1 clonotype appeared in 4 of 18 CMV-infected infants: three infected postnatally before 120 days of age, plus the congenitally infected infant. In CMV-uninfected infants, the public clonotype might still be present but below the detection limit. Detection of the public clonotype was limited to the first time point after infection, and the public clonotype was not found in uninfected infants or in infants infected after 120 days. Public-clonotype frequency among Vdelta1 cells appeared to correlate inversely with age at infection and decayed rapidly, seemingly not persisting beyond around two months. A small sample size and the lack of race- or environment-matched controls were noted by the authors, because CMV is acquired by nearly all Ugandans before adulthood.

Reading the germline V gene gives CDR1 TSWWSYY and CDR2 QGS. V has 3 bases trimmed and J has 4 bases trimmed; junction bases matching no gene number 31. Spanning cysteine to phenylalanine, the CDR3 consists of 23 amino acids. The CDR3 DNA has 69 bases and is translated from base 1. This clone is termed large (0.1 to 1%). What this receptor recognizes is not known. There are no base qualities to consult, and no much larger clone falls within one base. Receptor amplification or capture employed RT-PCR. PBMC RNA was reverse transcribed with SuperScript II using gamma-chain- and delta-chain-specific primers to generate TCR cDNA. cDNA was purified with AMPure XP beads, amplified, and indexed with Illumina adapters using the Nextera XT Index Kit. gammadelta TCR libraries were sequenced on an Illumina MiSeq with a V2 300-cycle kit. The authors' analysis ran thus. Using MiXCR v2.1.12, CDR3 sequences were assembled, and reads were mapped onto D, J and V genes obtained from GenBank. VDJtools v1.2.1 was used to perform repertoire analyses of the CDR3 clonotypes. Public reads were reanalyzed in TCRdb with CATT, and rows carrying the same DNA were merged afterwards. For this entry, the V and J calls and clone size follow TCRdb and not the study's own pipeline. This sample has 500 to 750 delta-chain clones in its table, and 2.5% to 3% of those were observed once. The top ten clones comprise around 30% of the sample.

In Kampala, Uganda, pregnant women receiving prenatal care were recruited and their infants were enrolled, and documentation of maternal HIV status was required. Families received weekly visits, and collection of infant clinical information, oral swabs and peripheral blood began at 6 weeks of age and continued every 4 months after that. Blood was drawn into heparin tubes, and PBMC were separated by Ficoll-Paque density gradient centrifugation and then cryopreserved. The sequences come from peripheral blood, collected at time point 3 of longitudinal follow-up. The clonotype was recovered from a human donor who was a Ugandan infant, either HIV-exposed or HIV-unexposed (not recorded which). This chain is built from TRDV1 and TRDJ1; 8 junctional bases match TRDD3. CDR3 protein: CALGDAPHHYRCPWGIGLDKLIF. The DNA sequence is TGTGCTCTTGGGGACGCGCCTCACCACTACCGCTGCCCTTGGGGGATTGGACTCGATAAACTCATCTTT.